The 19 T cell receptor beta chains below were found in one sample sequenced in a study of post-analysis software for immune sequencing data. Study-wide findings and caveats: Roughly 5 TRBV segments, TRBV5-6, TRBV5-1 and TRBV20-1 among them, were found more frequent in patients than controls.

Incorporated into the TCR beta cDNA libraries were unique molecular identifiers, which served to reduce PCR and sequencing biases. MiXCR was run by TCRdb on the PCR reads, yielding one entry per CDR3 protein. Of about 820,000 distinct CDR3 sequences listed, approximately 53% are singletons. Their antigens are not known. The specimen was blood. The receptors shown here come from a girl between 10 and 17 years old with multiple sclerosis.

Points on this clonotype: A much bigger clone sits one base away, suggesting this may be a read error. V and J are TRBV4-2 and TRBJ2-7; no clear D gene. The end of the DNA is better explained by TRBJ2-5, so the J call may be wrong. The CDR3 length is 12 residues. Germline lookup yields CDR1 LGHNA and CDR2 YNFKEQ. The CDR3 spells CASSQDWKTQYF. In DNA form, the CDR3 reads TGTGCCAGCAGCCAAGATTGGAAGACCCAGTACTTC.

The CDR3, as DNA: TGTGCCAGCAGCCCAAGACTCAGCGCCGGCACCGGGGAGCTGTTTTTT. Amino acids: CASSPRLSAGTGELFF. This chain uses TRBV7-9 with TRBJ2-2; D uncertain. V was cut by 5 bases and J by 4 bases, with 17 bases left in between. The CDR3 is 16 residues long. CDR1 is SEHNR, CDR2 FQNEAQ, per germline (reference sequence).

This chain joins TRBV7-9 and TRBJ2-4; TRBD2 matches at 8 bases. The trim removed 5 bases at V and 2 bases at J, leaving 11 bases unmatched. The CDR3 is made up of 17 amino acids. Per the germline V gene, CDR1 is SEHNR and CDR2 is FQNEAQ (reference sequence). The CDR3 here is CASSNRGAGGPKNIQYF. CDR3 nucleotide sequence: TGTGCCAGCAGCAATAGAGGGGCGGGAGGACCCAAAAACATTCAGTACTTC. Full variable domain (rest looked up from reference TRBV7-9 and TRBJ2-4): DTGVSQNPRHKITKRGQNVTFRCDPISEHNRLYWYRQTLGQGPEFLTYFQNEAQLEKSRLLSDRFSAERPKGSFSTLEIQRTEQGDSAMYLCASSNRGAGGPKNIQYFGAGTRLSVL.

This clonotype has a single count. This rearrangement joins TRBV6-6 to TRBJ2-7; TRBD2 matches at 8 bases. J lost 2 bases, V lost 2 bases, and 5 bases had no gene match. Germline V gene lookup returns CDR1 MNHNY and CDR2 SVGAGI (reference sequence). The CDR3 covers 15 residues. CDR3 in amino acids: CASSYGVAGPYEQYF. CDR3 DNA: TGTGCCAGCAGTTACGGGGTAGCGGGGCCCTACGAGCAGTACTTC.

Here the CDR3 reads CASSLAPGAGLGTEAFF. CDR3 in DNA: TGCGCCAGCAGCTTGGCGCCGGGAGCAGGGTTGGGCACTGAAGCTTTCTTT. The chain recombines TRBV5-1 with TRBJ1-1; D may be TRBD1 (5 bases). The V end lost 0 bases, the J end lost 4 bases, and 19 bases lay between the germline ends. There are 17 residues in the CDR3. Germline V CDR1 and CDR2: SGHRS, YFSETQ. The full variable domain, completed using reference TRBV5-1 and TRBJ1-1, is KAGVTQTPRYLIKTRGQQVTLSCSPISGHRSVSWYQQTPGQGLQFLFEYFSETQRNKGNFPGRFSGRQFSNSRSEMNVSTLELGDSALYLCASSLAPGAGLGTEAFFGQGTRLTVV.

This chain connects TRBV5-1 to TRBJ2-1; 10 positions match TRBD1. This CDR3 contains 16 residues. Trimming took 0 bases from V and 2 from J; bases not matched to a gene: 2. Looked up from germline, CDR1 is SGHRS and CDR2 is YFSETQ. The CDR3 nucleotides are TGCGCCAGCAGCTTGGCCGGACAGGGGGCCTACAATGAGCAGTTCTTC. This sequence encodes CASSLAGQGAYNEQFF.

The chain is built from TRBV24-1 and TRBJ2-5, with TRBD1 matching 9 bases. The CDR3 spans 15 residues. Per germline, CDR1 KGHDR and CDR2 SFDVKD. After removal of 3 bases from V and 1 base from J, the junction contained 2 bases not matched to a gene. CDR3 DNA: TGTGCCACCAGTGATGTGACAGGGGGCCAAGAGACCCAGTACTTC. Translation: CATSDVTGGQETQYF.

The CDR3 sequence is CASNTMDRVSEAFF. CDR3 DNA sequence: TGTGCCAGCAACACCATGGACAGGGTTTCTGAAGCTTTCTTT. This chain links TRBV5-4 with TRBJ1-1; 8 positions agree with TRBD1. Germline CDR1 is SGHNT and CDR2 is YYREEE (reference sequence). With V trimmed by 6 bases and J by 6 bases, 10 bases remained unmatched. The CDR3 runs to 14 residues.

This rearrangement joins TRBV12-3 or TRBV12-4 to TRBJ2-7; a possible D gene is TRBD2 (5 bases). The ends were cut back, 2 bases at V and 1 base at J, with 15 bases in the middle. The CDR3 loop spans 16 amino acids. The CDR3 DNA reads as TGTGCCAGCAGTTTAAGCGGCCCGGCACGGTCCTACGAGCAGTACTTC. Amino acids: CASSLSGPARSYEQYF.

This chain uses TRBV29-1 with TRBJ1-2; 8 nucleotides match TRBD1. Germline trimming cut 4 bases from V and 0 bases from J; bases unmatched to any gene: 1. CDR3 length: 13 amino acids. In germline, CDR1 is SQVTM, CDR2 ANQGSEA. The CDR3 DNA follows: TGCAGCGTTGGGACAGGGTCTAACTATGGCTACACCTTC. Its protein is CSVGTGSNYGYTF.

The rearrangement uses TRBV5-1 and TRBJ2-7; 8 bases line up with TRBD1. J was trimmed by 2 bases and V by 2 bases; bases with no gene match: 12. The CDR3 has 17 amino acids. Germline-derived CDR1 and CDR2 are SGHRS and YFSETQ. For the CDR3, the DNA is TGCGCCAGCAGCTTTAATCGCAGGGGGCGAGAGACCTACGAGCAGTACTTC. It yields the protein CASSFNRRGRETYEQYF.

V is TRBV20-1 and J is TRBJ1-1, with 9 bases lining up with TRBD1. Germline CDR1 is DFQATT and CDR2 is SNEGSKA (reference sequence). The junction had 9 bases not matched to a gene; V was cut back by 6 bases and J by 4 bases. The CDR3 totals 14 residues. CDR3 residues: CSATTGGQVTEAFF. The CDR3 DNA reads as TGCAGTGCCACGACAGGGGGGCAAGTCACTGAAGCTTTCTTT.

The chain combines TRBV7-9 with TRBJ2-4; D gene uncertain. The CDR3 sequence is 13 residues long. The germline V and J ends were trimmed by 5 bases and 10 bases, with 15 bases remaining between them. Looked up from germline, CDR1 is SEHNR and CDR2 is FQNEAQ (reference sequence). CDR3 in DNA: TGTGCCAGCAGCCCTCGCGAGGCTGGGATTCAGTACTTC. Protein sequence: CASSPREAGIQYF. Based on the CDR3 plus reference TRBV7-9 and TRBJ2-4, the full variable domain is DTGVSQNPRHKITKRGQNVTFRCDPISEHNRLYWYRQTLGQGPEFLTYFQNEAQLEKSRLLSDRFSAERPKGSFSTLEIQRTEQGDSAMYLCASSPREAGIQYFGAGTRLSVL.

The V call is TRBV12-3 or TRBV12-4, the J call TRBJ1-5; D perhaps matches TRBD1 (6 bases). V was cut by 6 bases and J by 2 bases, with 14 bases left in between. CDR3 length: 15 amino acids. The CDR3 DNA is TGTGCCAGCAGGGGGCCGGGACACGGCAATCAGCCCCAGCATTTT. It translates to CASRGPGHGNQPQHF.

Many counts were recorded for this clonotype. The V call is TRBV13, the J call TRBJ1-2; 8 nucleotides align to TRBD1. Per the germline V gene, CDR1 is PRHDT and CDR2 is FYEKMQ (reference sequence). The CDR3 is 13 residues long. With 5 bases clipped from V and 2 bases from J, the junction kept 1 base outside the gene matches. The CDR3: CASSRQGNYGYTF. In nucleotides, the CDR3 is TGTGCCAGCAGCCGACAGGGGAACTATGGCTACACCTTC.

This clonotype was detected a few times. V usage is TRBV20-1 and J usage is TRBJ2-7; the match to TRBD2 covers 7 bases. The CDR3 extends over 14 amino acids. V gave up 3 bases and J gave up 0 bases; unmatched junction bases: 5. The germline CDR1 and CDR2 sequences are DFQATT and SNEGSKA (reference sequence). The DNA for the CDR3 is TGCAGTGCTAGCGTGGGGGGGGACTCCTACGAGCAGTACTTC. Its protein product is CSASVGGDSYEQYF.

The rearrangement uses TRBV5-1 and TRBJ2-2, with 9 bases lining up with TRBD1. The CDR3 has 15 amino acids. The V gene end was trimmed by 4 bases and the J gene end by 4 bases; junction bases not matched to a gene: 5. In germline, CDR1 is SGHRS, CDR2 YFSETQ. CDR3 protein: CASSVQGAPTGELFF. DNA of the CDR3: TGCGCCAGCAGCGTACAGGGGGCGCCCACCGGGGAGCTGTTTTTT.

CDR3 sequence: CASSLYPGAHEQYF. In DNA, the CDR3 is TGCGCCAGCAGCTTGTATCCGGGAGCCCACGAGCAGTACTTC. J is TRBJ2-7 and V is TRBV5-1, with a weak D call TRBD2 (6 bases). The CDR3 length is 14 residues. Germline CDR1 and CDR2: SGHRS and YFSETQ. V was cut by 1 base and J by 5 bases, with 13 bases left in between.

The gene calls are TRBV20-1 and TRBJ2-1, with D maybe TRBD2 (5 bases). The CDR3 contains 14 residues. The germline gives CDR1 DFQATT, CDR2 SNEGSKA (reference sequence). Trimming stripped 7 bases from V and 2 bases from J, with 15 bases between. The CDR3 region is CSVKRSGAYNEQFF. CDR3 DNA sequence: TGCAGTGTAAAAAGGAGCGGAGCCTACAATGAGCAGTTCTTC.